This T cell receptor (beta chain) derives from a study of blood T cell repertoires in COVID-19. Study background: Specimens from acute and convalescent COVID-19 originated in the United States, Italy and Spain.

Germline V gives CDR1 KGHSH, CDR2 LQKENI. Trimming pared 4 bases from V and 0 bases from J, leaving 12 bases between. This CDR3 is built from 15 residues. Produced via immunoSEQ multiplex PCR; TCRdb's table is partial and in-frame only. The sample has approximately 250,000 clones, 88% seen once. The gene calls are TRBV18 and TRBJ1-1; possibly TRBD1 for D (5 bases). The TCR sequence derives from a woman between 40 and 50 years old with acute COVID-19. The source material was PBMCs or T cells enriched from blood (not recorded which). CDR3 amino acids: CASSLRQPMNTEAFF. In DNA, the CDR3 is TGTGCCAGCTCACTCCGACAGCCGATGAACACTGAAGCTTTCTTT.